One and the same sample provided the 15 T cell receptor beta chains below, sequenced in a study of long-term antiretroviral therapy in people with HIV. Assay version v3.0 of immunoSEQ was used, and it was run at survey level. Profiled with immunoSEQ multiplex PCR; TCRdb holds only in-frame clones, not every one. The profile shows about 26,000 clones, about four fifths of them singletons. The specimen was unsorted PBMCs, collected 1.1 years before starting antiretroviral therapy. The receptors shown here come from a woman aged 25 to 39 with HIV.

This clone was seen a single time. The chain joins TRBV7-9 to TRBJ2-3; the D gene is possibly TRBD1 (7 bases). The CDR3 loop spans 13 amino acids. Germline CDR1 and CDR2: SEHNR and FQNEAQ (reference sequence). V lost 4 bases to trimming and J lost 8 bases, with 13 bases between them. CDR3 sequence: CASSSGGPVTQYF. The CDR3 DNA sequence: TGTGCCAGCAGCTCAGGGGGGCCTGTTACGCAGTATTTT.

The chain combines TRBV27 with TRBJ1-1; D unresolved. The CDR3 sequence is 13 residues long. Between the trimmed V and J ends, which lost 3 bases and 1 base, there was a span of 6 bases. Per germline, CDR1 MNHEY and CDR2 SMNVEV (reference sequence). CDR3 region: CASSFSGNTEAFF. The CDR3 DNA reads TGTGCCAGCAGTTTTAGTGGGAACACTGAAGCTTTCTTT.

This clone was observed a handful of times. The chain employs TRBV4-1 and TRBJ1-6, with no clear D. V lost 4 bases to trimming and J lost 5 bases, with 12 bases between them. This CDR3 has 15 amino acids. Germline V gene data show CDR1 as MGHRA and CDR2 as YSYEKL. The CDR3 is CASSRLRNDNSPLHF. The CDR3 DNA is TGCGCCAGCAGCCGCCTCAGGAACGATAATTCACCCCTCCACTTT.

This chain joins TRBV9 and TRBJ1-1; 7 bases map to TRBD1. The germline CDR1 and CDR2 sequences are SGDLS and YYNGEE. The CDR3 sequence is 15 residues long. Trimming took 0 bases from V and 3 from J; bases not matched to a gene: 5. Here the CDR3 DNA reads TGTGCCAGCAGCGTAGCGCCCAGGGGGGACACTGAAGCTTTCTTT. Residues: CASSVAPRGDTEAFF.

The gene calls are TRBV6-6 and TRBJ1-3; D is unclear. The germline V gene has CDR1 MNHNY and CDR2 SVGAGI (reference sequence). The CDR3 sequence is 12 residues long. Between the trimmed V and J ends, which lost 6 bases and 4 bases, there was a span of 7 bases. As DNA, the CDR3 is TGTGCCAGCAGCTTTGTAGGAAACACCATATATTTT. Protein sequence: CASSFVGNTIYF.

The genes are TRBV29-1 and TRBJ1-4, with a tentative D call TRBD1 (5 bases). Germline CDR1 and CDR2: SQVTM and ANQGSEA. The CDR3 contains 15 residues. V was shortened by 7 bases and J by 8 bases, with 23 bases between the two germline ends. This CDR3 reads CSATLWGTSPEKLFF. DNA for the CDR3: TGCAGCGCAACCCTGTGGGGGACCTCCCCCGAAAAACTGTTTTTT.

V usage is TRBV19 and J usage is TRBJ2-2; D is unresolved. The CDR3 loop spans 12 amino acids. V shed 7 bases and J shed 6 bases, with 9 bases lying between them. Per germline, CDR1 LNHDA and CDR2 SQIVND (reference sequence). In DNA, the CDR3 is TGTGCCAGTACGCCCGTTTCCGGGGAGCTGTTTTTT. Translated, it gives CASTPVSGELFF.

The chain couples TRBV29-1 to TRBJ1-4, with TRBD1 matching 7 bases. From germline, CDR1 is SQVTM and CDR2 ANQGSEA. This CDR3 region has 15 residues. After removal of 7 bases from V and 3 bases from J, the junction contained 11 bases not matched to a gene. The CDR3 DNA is TGCAGCGCTATTCCTTCGGGACAGCCTAATGAAAAACTGTTTTTT. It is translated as CSAIPSGQPNEKLFF. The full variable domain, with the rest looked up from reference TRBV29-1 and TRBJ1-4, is SAVISQKPSRDICQRGTSLTIQCQVDSQVTMMFWYRQQPGQSLTLIATANQGSEATYESGFVIDKFPISRPNLTFSTLTVSNMSPEDSSIYLCSAIPSGQPNEKLFFGSGTQLSVL.

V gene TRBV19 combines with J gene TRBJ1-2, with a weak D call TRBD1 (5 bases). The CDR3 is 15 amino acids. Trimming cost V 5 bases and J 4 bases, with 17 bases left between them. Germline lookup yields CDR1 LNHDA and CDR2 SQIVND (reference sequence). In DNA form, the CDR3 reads TGTGCCAGTAGTTCCGGGGACCAAGTCTCCTATGGCTACACCTTC. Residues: CASSSGDQVSYGYTF.

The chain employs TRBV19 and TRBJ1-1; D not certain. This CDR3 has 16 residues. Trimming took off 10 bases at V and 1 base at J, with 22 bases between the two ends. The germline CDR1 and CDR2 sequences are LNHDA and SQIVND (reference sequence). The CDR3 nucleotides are TGTGCCATCGACGCGCGCCCATCGACGGGGAACACTGAAGCTTTCTTT. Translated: CAIDARPSTGNTEAFF.

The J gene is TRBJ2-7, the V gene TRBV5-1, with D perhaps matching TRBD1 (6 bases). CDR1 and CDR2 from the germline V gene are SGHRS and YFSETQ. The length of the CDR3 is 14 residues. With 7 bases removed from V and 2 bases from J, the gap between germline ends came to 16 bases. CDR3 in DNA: TGCGCCAGCGGCCTGTTACCAGGGGCCTACGAGCAGTACTTC. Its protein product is CASGLLPGAYEQYF.

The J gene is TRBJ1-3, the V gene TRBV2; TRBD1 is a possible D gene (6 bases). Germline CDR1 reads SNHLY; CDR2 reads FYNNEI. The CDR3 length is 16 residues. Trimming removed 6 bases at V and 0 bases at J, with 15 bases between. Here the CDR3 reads CASRTRDTRSGNTIYF. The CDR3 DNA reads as TGTGCCAGCAGGACCCGGGACACCCGCTCTGGAAACACCATATATTTT.

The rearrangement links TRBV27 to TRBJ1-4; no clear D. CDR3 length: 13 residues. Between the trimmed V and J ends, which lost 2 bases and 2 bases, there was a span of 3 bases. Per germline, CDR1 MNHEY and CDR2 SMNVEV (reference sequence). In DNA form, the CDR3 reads TGTGCCAGCAGTTTACGCACTAATGAAAAACTGTTTTTT. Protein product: CASSLRTNEKLFF.

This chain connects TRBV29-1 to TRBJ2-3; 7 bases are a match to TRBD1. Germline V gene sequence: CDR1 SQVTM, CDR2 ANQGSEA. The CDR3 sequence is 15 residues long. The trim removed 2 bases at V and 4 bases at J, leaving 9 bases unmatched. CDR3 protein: CSVERNTGDADTQYF. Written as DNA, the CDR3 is TGCAGCGTTGAACGTAATACAGGGGATGCAGATACGCAGTATTTT.

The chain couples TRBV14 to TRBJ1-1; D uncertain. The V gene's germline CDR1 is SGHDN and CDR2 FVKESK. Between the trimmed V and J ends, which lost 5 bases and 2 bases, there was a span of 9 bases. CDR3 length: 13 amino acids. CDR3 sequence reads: CASSAQTNTEAFF. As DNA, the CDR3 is TGTGCCAGCAGCGCCCAGACTAACACTGAAGCTTTCTTT.